This TCR beta chain appears in the sequencing data of a study of cytomegalovirus exposure and HLA in healthy donors. PCR was performed using 60 Vbeta and 13 Jbeta primers. Profiled with immunoSEQ multiplex PCR; TCRdb holds only in-frame clones, not every one. The data contain fewer than 250,000 clones, around 80% of them singletons. Study-wide points: Within the data, a cluster of highly shared sequence variants was likely a sequencing artifact.

After removal of 0 bases from V and 10 bases from J, the junction contained 9 bases not matched to a gene. The CDR3 contains 17 residues. Looked up from germline, CDR1 is MGHDK and CDR2 is SYGVNS. With regard to this clone: Its antigen is unknown.

The receptor's source is a man in his late teens or twenties in good health and CMV-seronegative. This sequence joins TRBV25-1 and TRBJ1-6; TRBD1 matches at 10 bases. Specimen: PBMCs. DNA of the CDR3: TGTGCCAGCAGTGAATATAGGCGACAGGGGGCGTTCTCACCCCTCCACTTT. Its translation is CASSEYRRQGAFSPLHF. Full variable domain (rest looked up from reference TRBV25-1 and TRBJ1-6): EADIYQTPRYLVIGTGKKITLECSQTMGHDKMYWYQQDPGMELHLIHYSYGVNSTEKGDLSSESTVSRIRTEHFPLTLESARPSHTSQYLCASSEYRRQGAFSPLHFGNGTRLTVT.